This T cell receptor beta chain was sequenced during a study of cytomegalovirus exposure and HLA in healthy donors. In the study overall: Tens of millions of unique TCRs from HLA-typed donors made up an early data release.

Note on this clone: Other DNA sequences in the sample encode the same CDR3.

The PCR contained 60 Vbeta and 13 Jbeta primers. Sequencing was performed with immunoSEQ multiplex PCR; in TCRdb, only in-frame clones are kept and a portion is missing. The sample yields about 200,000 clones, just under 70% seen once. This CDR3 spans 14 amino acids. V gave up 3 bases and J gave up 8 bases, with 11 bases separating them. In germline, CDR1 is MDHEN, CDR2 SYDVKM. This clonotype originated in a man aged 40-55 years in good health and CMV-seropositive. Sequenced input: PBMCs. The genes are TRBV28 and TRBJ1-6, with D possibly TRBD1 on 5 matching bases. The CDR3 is CASSLGQSYSPLHF. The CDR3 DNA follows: TGTGCCAGCAGTTTGGGGCAGAGTTATTCACCCCTCCACTTT. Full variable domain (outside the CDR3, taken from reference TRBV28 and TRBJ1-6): DVKVTQSSRYLVKRTGEKVFLECVQDMDHENMFWYRQDPGLGLRLIYFSYDVKMKEKGDIPEGYSVSREKKERFSLILESASTNQTSMYLCASSLGQSYSPLHFGNGTRLTVT.